This T cell receptor beta chain originates from a study of regulatory T cells in long-lasting Graves disease. Regarding the study as a whole: Preferential use of TRBV28, TRBJ1-2 and TRBJ2-5 was seen in persistent disease.

Details on this clonotype: Its antigen is still unknown.

V dropped 3 bases and J dropped 9 bases, with 18 bases sitting between them. The CDR3 has 15 amino acids. Germline V CDR1 and CDR2: LGHDT, YNNKEL (reference sequence). The time point was: newly diagnosed GD, antithyroid drugs for less than 3 months. The TCR library was prepared using RNA isolated from PBMCs. The authors diagnosed Graves' disease using American Thyroid Association guidelines. Arm-PCR with iRepertoire HTBI primers amplified the CDR3 regions for these TCR beta libraries. TCRdb recomputed calls from the multiplex PCR reads with MiXCR, one row per CDR3 protein. The sample has roughly 610,000 distinct CDR3 sequences; around 16% are singletons. The same data also contributed to another study, on T cells in Graves' hyperthyroidism and ophthalmopathy. From that report: The definition of stable Graves' hyperthyroidism was no ophthalmopathy progression within 18 months.

The chain joins TRBV3-1 to TRBJ1-5, with unresolved D. The source of this sequence is a man between 18 and 35 years old with Graves disease. This specimen was peripheral blood mononuclear cells (PBMCs), taken at new diagnosis, from a patient treated with antithyroid drugs. Here the CDR3 DNA reads TGTGCCAGCAGCCACTCGCGGATAGCCCTCGGGCCCCAGCATTTT. Translating it yields CASSHSRIALGPQHF.